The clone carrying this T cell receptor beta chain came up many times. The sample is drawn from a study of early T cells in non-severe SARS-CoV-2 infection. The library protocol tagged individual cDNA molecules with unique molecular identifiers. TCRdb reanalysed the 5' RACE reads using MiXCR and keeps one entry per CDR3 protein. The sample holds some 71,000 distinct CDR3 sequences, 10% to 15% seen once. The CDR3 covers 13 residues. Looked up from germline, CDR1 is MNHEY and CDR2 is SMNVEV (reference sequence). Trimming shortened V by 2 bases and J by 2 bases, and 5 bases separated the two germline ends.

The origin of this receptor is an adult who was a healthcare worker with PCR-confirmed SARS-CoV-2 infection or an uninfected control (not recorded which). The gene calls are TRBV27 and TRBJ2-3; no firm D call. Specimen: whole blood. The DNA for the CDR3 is TGTGCCAGCAGTTTAAAAGCCACAGATACGCAGTATTTT. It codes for CASSLKATDTQYF.